The rows below give T cell receptor beta chains drawn from one sample of a study of blood T cell repertoires in COVID-19. Repertoires were generated with immunoSEQ multiplex PCR, while TCRdb's copy carries only in-frame clones and drops some. The table has under 250,000 clones, approximately 83% seen once. Sample: peripheral blood. The source of these receptors is a woman aged 55-75 years with acute or convalescent COVID-19. Each CDR3 is given without its conserved first and last residue.

CDR3aa	j_gene	v_gene
ASSPQGRGGYT	TRBJ1-2	TRBV3-1/TRBV3-2
ASGVAGENEQF	TRBJ2-1	TRBV7-3
AISSVAHVGRDGYT	TRBJ1-2	TRBV10-3
ASSYGTPYNYGYT	TRBJ1-2	TRBV6-5
ASELDISERTEAF	TRBJ1-1	TRBV3-1/TRBV3-2
ASSVGVTGTNTEAF	TRBJ1-1	TRBV9
ASAGRTGSNQPQH	TRBJ1-5	TRBV19
ATSRDGETGANVLT	TRBJ2-6	TRBV15
ASSPFPGDGYT	TRBJ1-2	TRBV14
ASSPSGGYDYGYT	TRBJ1-2	TRBV19
ASSGELAGGLDEQF	TRBJ2-1	TRBV9
ASSQYSGLGGNTIY	TRBJ1-3	TRBV4-3
ASSERQGAYGNQPQH	TRBJ1-5	TRBV19
ASSQATGQIHQPQH	TRBJ1-5	TRBV3-1/TRBV3-2
ASSPLGGGTDTQY	TRBJ2-3	TRBV18
ASSYRKGQPFSGNTIY	TRBJ1-3	TRBV5-6
ASSYSTQGAIEGYT	TRBJ1-2	TRBV6-5
ASRAGGSTEAF	TRBJ1-1	TRBV5-6
ASSLETGSNTGELF	TRBJ2-2	TRBV5-4
ASSIQSRGTEAF	TRBJ1-1	TRBV19
ASSSPDGANEKLF	TRBJ1-4	TRBV7-9
ASSFRKPGLAGLSSYNEQF	TRBJ2-1	TRBV5-1
ASSGTEGNTIY	TRBJ1-3	TRBV2
ASSPGTGGDQF	TRBJ2-1	TRBV7-3
ASSAGPMYTQY	TRBJ2-3	TRBV7-3
ASSRNDYLGELF	TRBJ2-2	TRBV7-2
ASSLADLVVNTEAF	TRBJ1-1	TRBV5-6
ASSDSPGQGNEQY	TRBJ2-7	TRBV2
ASSVGTDYNSPLH	TRBJ1-6	TRBV5-5
ASSEGAGTKAF	TRBJ1-1	TRBV6-1
ASSYRSRTEAF	TRBJ1-1	TRBV6-2/TRBV6-3
AIREGRGQEAF	TRBJ1-1	TRBV10-3
ASGDMDTSYEQY	TRBJ2-7	TRBV12-5
ASREGQGWDTDTQY	TRBJ2-3	TRBV5-1
ASSLGVLDTQY	TRBJ2-3	TRBV7-2
SVGPDRVDGYT	TRBJ1-2	TRBV29-1
ASTRGGNSPLH	TRBJ1-6	TRBV19
ASSLVDSGAEQY	TRBJ2-7	TRBV5-4
ASSETGGGYGYT	TRBJ1-2	TRBV6-1